This T cell receptor beta chain is drawn from a study of post-analysis software for immune sequencing data. About the research overall: The disease courses spanned relapsing-remitting, secondary progressive and progressive-relapsing forms of multiple sclerosis.

Trimming left V 0 bases short and J 13 bases short, with 16 bases between. The CDR3 is made up of 14 amino acids. Germline values: CDR1 LGHNA, CDR2 YNFKEQ. General study points: In patients, TRBV5-6, TRBV5-1 and TRBV20-1 belonged to about five TRBV segments found more frequently than in controls. Multiple sclerosis patients had significantly lower normalized Chao1 diversity than controls.

TCR beta cDNA libraries included unique molecular identifiers. Approximately 500,000 cDNA molecules were recovered from an input of about 0.9 to 10 million T cells. TCRdb passed the PCR reads through MiXCR, listing each CDR3 protein once. The table lists about half a million distinct CDR3 sequences, roughly 45% of them singletons. A remark on this clonotype: The antigen is undetermined.

Sequenced material: blood. The rearrangement links TRBV4-2 to TRBJ2-4; TRBD2 might be the D (5 bases). The sequence was obtained from a girl between 10 and 17 years old with multiple sclerosis. CDR3 loop: CASSQETRDYGQYF. The DNA for the CDR3 is TGTGCCAGCAGCCAAGAGACCCGGGATTACGGGCAGTACTTC.